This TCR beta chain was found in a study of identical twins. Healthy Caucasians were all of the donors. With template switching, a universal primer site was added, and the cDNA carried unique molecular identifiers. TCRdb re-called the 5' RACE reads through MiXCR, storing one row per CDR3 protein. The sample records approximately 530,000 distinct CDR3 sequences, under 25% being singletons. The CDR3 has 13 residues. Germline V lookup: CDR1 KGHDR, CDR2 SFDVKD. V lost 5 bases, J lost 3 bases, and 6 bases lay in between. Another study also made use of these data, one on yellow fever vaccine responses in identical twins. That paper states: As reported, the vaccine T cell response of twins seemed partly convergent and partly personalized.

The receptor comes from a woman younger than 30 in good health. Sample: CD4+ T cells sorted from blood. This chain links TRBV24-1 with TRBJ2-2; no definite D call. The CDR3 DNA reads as TGTGCCACCAGTGCTGGCTACACCGGGGAGCTGTTTTTT. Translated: CATSAGYTGELFF.